Below are 7 T cell receptor beta chains sequenced from a single sample in a study of T cell responses to AZD1222 COVID-19 vaccine. Generated by immunoSEQ multiplex PCR, the TCRdb table keeps only in-frame clones and is missing some. This sample has about 110,000 clones, with 87% found just once. Material: peripheral blood, obtained on day 0 of AZD1222 vaccination. These receptors were collected from an adult in good health.

In this sample, this clone turned up once. The chain recombines TRBV7-2 with TRBJ1-2, with D perhaps matching TRBD1 (5 bases). The germline V gene encodes CDR1 SGHTA and CDR2 FQGNSA. The CDR3 runs 14 residues. V lost 5 bases and J 6 bases, leaving 16 bases between the germline ends. The CDR3 sequence: CASSLGEGRHGYTF. The CDR3 DNA sequence: TGTGCCAGCAGCCTAGGGGAGGGCAGGCATGGCTACACCTTC.

V and J are TRBV19 and TRBJ1-6, with TRBD1 as a possible D gene (6 bases). Trimming left V 4 bases short and J 2 bases short, with 12 bases between. Germline CDR1 LNHDA, CDR2 SQIVND (reference sequence). The CDR3 extends over 16 amino acids. The CDR3 DNA is TGTGCCAGTAGTACTACAGGGACTACCTATAATTCACCCCTCCACTTT. Its protein product is CASSTTGTTYNSPLHF. Drawing the rest from reference TRBV19 and TRBJ1-6, the complete variable domain is DGGITQSPKYLFRKEGQNVTLSCEQNLNHDAMYWYRQDPGQGLRLIYYSQIVNDFQKGDIAEGYSVSREKKESFPLTVTSAQKNPTAFYLCASSTTGTTYNSPLHFGNGTRLTVT.

The chain links TRBV4-2 to TRBJ2-1, with D perhaps matching TRBD2 (6 bases). CDR1 is LGHNA and CDR2 is YNFKEQ in the germline V gene. V was clipped by 1 base and J by 0 bases, with 10 bases between them. The CDR3 length is 16 residues. The CDR3 DNA reads TGTGCCAGCAGCCAAGCGGGGAGGAGCTCCTACAATGAGCAGTTCTTC. It is translated as CASSQAGRSSYNEQFF.

The chain joins TRBV5-1 to TRBJ2-2, with 8 bases aligning to TRBD1. V shed 4 bases, J shed 0 bases, and the junction held 5 bases outside the gene matches. The CDR3 spans 16 residues. Germline V gives CDR1 SGHRS, CDR2 YFSETQ. DNA of the CDR3: TGCGCCAGCAGCCACCGGACAGGGCCGAACACCGGGGAGCTGTTTTTT. Protein: CASSHRTGPNTGELFF. Full variable domain (rest looked up from reference TRBV5-1 and TRBJ2-2): KAGVTQTPRYLIKTRGQQVTLSCSPISGHRSVSWYQQTPGQGLQFLFEYFSETQRNKGNFPGRFSGRQFSNSRSEMNVSTLELGDSALYLCASSHRTGPNTGELFFGEGSRLTVL.

This clone was seen only once. The chain employs TRBV28 and TRBJ1-5; TRBD1 agrees at 8 bases. From germline, CDR1 is MDHEN and CDR2 SYDVKM. With 6 bases clipped from V and 4 bases from J, the junction kept 5 bases outside the gene matches. The CDR3 spans 14 residues. CDR3 loop: CASSRTGGNQPQHF. In DNA form, the CDR3 reads TGTGCCAGCAGCCGAACAGGGGGGAATCAGCCCCAGCATTTT. Full variable domain (missing parts from reference TRBV28 and TRBJ1-5): DVKVTQSSRYLVKRTGEKVFLECVQDMDHENMFWYRQDPGLGLRLIYFSYDVKMKEKGDIPEGYSVSREKKERFSLILESASTNQTSMYLCASSRTGGNQPQHFGDGTRLSIL.

The V gene is TRBV28, the J gene TRBJ2-6; 8 nucleotides agree with TRBD1. Unmatched junction bases numbered 26, after V lost 4 bases and J lost 0 bases. CDR3 size: 24 residues. CDR1 and CDR2 (germline): MDHEN, SYDVKM. Here the CDR3 DNA reads TGTGCCAGCAGTTCAACCCCCCTCGGACAGGGTAGCCATCTCTCTCTCTCTGGGGCCAACGTCCTGACTTTC. Translating gives CASSSTPLGQGSHLSLSGANVLTF.

This chain links TRBV28 with TRBJ1-4; D remains unclear. CDR1 MDHEN and CDR2 SYDVKM come from the germline V gene. This CDR3 is 14 amino acids long. Trimming cost V 6 bases and J 6 bases, with 14 bases left between them. CDR3 region: CASRPAARHEKLFF. The CDR3 DNA follows: TGTGCCAGCAGGCCCGCAGCACGTCATGAAAAACTGTTTTTT.